Following are 24 T cell receptor beta chains from one sample sequenced in a study of T cell responses to AZD1222 COVID-19 vaccine. Measured with immunoSEQ multiplex PCR; TCRdb has only the in-frame clones, and not every one. The sample lists 120,000 to 150,000 clones, nearly 90% occurring once. The material sequenced was peripheral blood, taken on day 0 of AZD1222 vaccination. The receptors were sampled from an adult in good health.

The chain recombines TRBV5-1 with TRBJ2-3; D not certain. V lost 4 bases and J lost 0, with 9 bases in between. Germline V gene lookup returns CDR1 SGHRS and CDR2 YFSETQ. The CDR3 is made up of 14 amino acids. The CDR3 DNA follows: TGCGCCAGCAGCCAAAGCACTAGCACAGATACGCAGTATTTT. Amino acids: CASSQSTSTDTQYF. Full variable domain (rest looked up from reference TRBV5-1 and TRBJ2-3): KAGVTQTPRYLIKTRGQQVTLSCSPISGHRSVSWYQQTPGQGLQFLFEYFSETQRNKGNFPGRFSGRQFSNSRSEMNVSTLELGDSALYLCASSQSTSTDTQYFGPGTRLTVL.

This clone came up a few times. This chain uses TRBV11-2 with TRBJ2-7, with 10 bases aligning to TRBD2. V was pared by 4 bases and J by 6 bases, with 12 bases of the junction left unmatched. Germline V gives CDR1 SGHAT, CDR2 FQNNGV. The CDR3 covers 16 residues. The CDR3 sequence is CASSSLAGVLGGEQYF. In nucleotides, the CDR3 is TGTGCCAGCAGCTCTCTAGCGGGAGTCCTTGGGGGCGAGCAGTACTTC.

The rearrangement links TRBV11-2 to TRBJ1-2; perhaps TRBD1 as D (6 bases). Germline V gene lookup returns CDR1 SGHAT and CDR2 FQNNGV. CDR3 length equals 12 residues. Between the trimmed V and J ends, which lost 5 bases and 4 bases, there was a span of 8 bases. CDR3: CASSPDSYGYTF. For the CDR3, the DNA is TGTGCCAGCAGCCCGGACAGCTATGGCTACACCTTC.

This chain uses TRBV11-2 with TRBJ2-7; possible D gene TRBD1, 6 bases. This CDR3 is built from 14 residues. With 0 bases removed from V and 8 bases from J, the gap between germline ends came to 14 bases. The V gene's germline CDR1 is SGHAT and CDR2 FQNNGV. The CDR3 sequence is CASSLEVGRGQQYF. The DNA for the CDR3 is TGTGCCAGCAGCTTAGAGGTCGGCAGGGGTCAGCAGTACTTC. Full variable domain (remainder filled in from reference TRBV11-2 and TRBJ2-7): EAGVAQSPRYKIIEKRQSVAFWCNPISGHATLYWYQQILGQGPKLLIQFQNNGVVDDSQLPKDRFSAERLKGVDSTLKIQPAKLEDSAVYLCASSLEVGRGQQYFGPGTRLTVT.

V is TRBV27 and J is TRBJ2-3; D is uncertain. This CDR3 has 12 amino acids. In germline, CDR1 is MNHEY, CDR2 SMNVEV (reference sequence). The ends were cut back, 5 bases at V and 6 bases at J, with 9 bases in the middle. In DNA, the CDR3 is TGTGCCAGCAGTCATCGGCATGATACGCAGTATTTT. Encoded protein: CASSHRHDTQYF.

This clone came up a few times. The V call is TRBV2, the J call TRBJ2-2; D not certain. V was cut by 7 bases and J by 1 base, with 7 bases left in between. From germline, CDR1 is SNHLY and CDR2 FYNNEI. The CDR3 covers 13 residues. In DNA, the CDR3 is TGTGCCAGCAATATCGGGAACACCGGGGAGCTGTTTTTT. Its protein is CASNIGNTGELFF.

This chain connects TRBV6-8 to TRBJ1-6; the D gene is possibly TRBD1 (6 bases). The germline gives CDR1 MNHGY, CDR2 SAAAGT. This CDR3 contains 14 residues. V lost 9 bases and J 10 bases, leaving 19 bases between the germline ends. CDR3 in DNA: TGTGCCAGTATACTCCAAGGGGGGTACTCACCCCTCCACTTT. Translating gives CASILQGGYSPLHF.

The genes are TRBV7-9 and TRBJ2-3; D is undetermined. Germline CDR1 SEHNR, CDR2 FQNEAQ (reference sequence). V lost 7 bases and J 4 bases, leaving 21 bases between the germline ends. This CDR3 is 16 amino acids long. CDR3 sequence (DNA): TGTGCCAGCACCCCGGGCGCGAGTAGTACCTCAGATACGCAGTATTTT. Protein product: CASTPGASSTSDTQYF.

This clone turned up a few times. The J gene is TRBJ1-1, the V gene TRBV5-1; D is unresolved. CDR1 SGHRS and CDR2 YFSETQ come from the germline V gene. The CDR3 is made up of 16 amino acids. V was cut by 0 bases and J by 2 bases, with 14 bases left in between. CDR3: CASSLAPRNLNTEAFF. The DNA of the CDR3 is TGCGCCAGCAGCTTGGCCCCGAGAAACTTAAACACTGAAGCTTTCTTT.

This clone was observed once. This rearrangement joins TRBV6-5 to TRBJ1-1; D unclear. The CDR3 is 13 amino acids. Between the trimmed V and J ends, which lost 0 bases and 7 bases, there was a span of 9 bases. Per the germline V gene, CDR1 is MNHEY and CDR2 is SVGAGI. CDR3: CASSYSFFSEAFF. The DNA for the CDR3 is TGTGCCAGCAGTTACTCTTTTTTCAGTGAAGCTTTCTTT.

The chain employs TRBV2 and TRBJ2-7; tentatively, D is TRBD1 (6 bases). CDR3 length: 12 amino acids. V was shortened by 6 bases and J by 3 bases, with 9 bases between the two germline ends. Germline CDR1 SNHLY, CDR2 FYNNEI. The CDR3 nucleotides are TGTGCCAGCAGCGTCAGGGGCTACGAGCAGTACTTC. This codes for CASSVRGYEQYF.

The chain carries TRBV6-5 and TRBJ2-5, with 13 bases matching TRBD2. The V gene's germline CDR1 is MNHEY and CDR2 SVGAGI. The CDR3 sequence is 16 residues long. J was trimmed by 4 bases and V by 4 bases; bases with no gene match: 6. The CDR3 region has the DNA TGTGCCAGCAGTTCGAGGACTAGCGGGAGAGGAGAGACCCAGTACTTC. Its translation: CASSSRTSGRGETQYF.

This chain uses TRBV19 with TRBJ1-1; D remains ambiguous. Germline V CDR1 and CDR2: LNHDA, SQIVND (reference sequence). CDR3 length: 14 amino acids. Trimming removed 6 bases at V and 1 base at J, with 12 bases between. As DNA, the CDR3 is TGTGCCAGTAGCCGACTTTGGGGGAACACTGAAGCTTTCTTT. It translates to CASSRLWGNTEAFF.

The chain recombines TRBV5-1 with TRBJ2-1; D unclear. CDR3 length: 16 residues. CDR1 and CDR2 (germline): SGHRS, YFSETQ. V was pared by 2 bases and J by 6 bases, with 18 bases between. The CDR3 spells CASSFPDSHGSNEQFF. The CDR3 bases are TGCGCCAGCAGCTTCCCCGACTCACATGGGTCCAATGAGCAGTTCTTC.

The chain couples TRBV29-1 to TRBJ2-7; the match to TRBD2 covers 7 bases. Germline CDR1 is SQVTM and CDR2 is ANQGSEA. V dropped 4 bases and J dropped 0; count of bases not matched to a gene: 3. The CDR3 is 13 amino acids. In DNA, the CDR3 is TGCAGCGTTGCTAGGGACTACTCCTACGAGCAGTACTTC. It yields the protein CSVARDYSYEQYF.

This rearrangement joins TRBV5-1 to TRBJ2-1, with TRBD2 matching 7 bases. The ends lost 1 base at V and 5 bases at J; junction bases unmatched: 9. The germline gives CDR1 SGHRS, CDR2 YFSETQ. The CDR3 is made up of 16 amino acids. CDR3 bases: TGCGCCAGCAGCTTGCAGCGCGGGAGTGTCCACAATGAGCAGTTCTTC. Its translation is CASSLQRGSVHNEQFF.

The DNA for the CDR3 is TGTGCCAGTAGTTCCAGACAGGGCACAGATACGCAGTATTTT. This gives the protein CASSSRQGTDTQYF. V and J are TRBV19 and TRBJ2-3; D might be TRBD1 (6 bases). Germline V lookup: CDR1 LNHDA, CDR2 SQIVND (reference sequence). The CDR3 runs to 14 residues. V gave up 5 bases and J gave up 1 base, with 10 bases separating them.

There are a few counts of this clone. The chain carries TRBV6-2 or TRBV6-3 and TRBJ2-2, with unresolved D. The ends were cut back, 5 bases at V and 4 bases at J, with 11 bases in the middle. The CDR3 extends over 14 amino acids. Germline loops: CDR1 MNHEY, CDR2 SVGEGT. The CDR3 reads CASSRSLVTGELFF. The CDR3 coding sequence is TGTGCCAGCAGTCGCTCGCTGGTCACCGGGGAGCTGTTTTTT.

This clone was counted between two and nine times. The chain links TRBV7-8 to TRBJ2-7; 9 positions agree with TRBD2. The germline gives CDR1 SGHVS, CDR2 FQNEAQ. Germline trimming cut 0 bases from V and 5 bases from J; bases unmatched to any gene: 8. The CDR3 has 16 residues. The CDR3 here is CASSLAGTSFYNEQYF. In nucleotides, the CDR3 is TGTGCCAGCAGCTTAGCTGGGACTAGCTTTTACAACGAGCAGTACTTC.

This clone has only one observation. This sequence joins TRBV28 and TRBJ1-3; TRBD1 might be the D (6 bases). Between the trimmed V and J ends, which lost 4 bases and 0 bases, there was a span of 16 bases. The V gene's germline CDR1 is MDHEN and CDR2 SYDVKM. CDR3 size: 17 residues. DNA for the CDR3: TGTGCCAGCAGTTGGGGGGGCGAGCTCCTCTCTGGAAACACCATATATTTT. It specifies CASSWGGELLSGNTIYF.

The chain joins TRBV7-9 to TRBJ2-1, with TRBD2 identical over 9 bases. Losses at the gene ends were 4 bases for V and 3 bases for J; bases not matched to a gene: 7. The CDR3 spans 16 residues. Looked up from germline, CDR1 is SEHNR and CDR2 is FQNEAQ (reference sequence). For the CDR3, the DNA is TGTGCCAGCAGCTCCTATCCTAGCGGGGACTACAATGAGCAGTTCTTC. It translates to CASSSYPSGDYNEQFF.

This chain joins TRBV5-1 and TRBJ1-6, with 9 positions matching TRBD1. The J segment lost 8 bases and the V segment lost 5 bases, leaving 5 bases of the junction unmatched. Germline V gives CDR1 SGHRS, CDR2 YFSETQ. CDR3 size: 14 residues. CDR3 amino acids: CASRWRDRDSPLHF. The CDR3 DNA reads TGCGCCAGCAGGTGGAGGGACAGGGATTCACCCCTCCACTTT. Together with reference TRBV5-1 and TRBJ1-6, the CDR3 gives the full variable domain: KAGVTQTPRYLIKTRGQQVTLSCSPISGHRSVSWYQQTPGQGLQFLFEYFSETQRNKGNFPGRFSGRQFSNSRSEMNVSTLELGDSALYLCASRWRDRDSPLHFGNGTRLTVT.

The J gene is TRBJ2-1, the V gene TRBV19; D not resolved. The V gene's germline CDR1 is LNHDA and CDR2 SQIVND (reference sequence). Between the trimmed V and J ends, which lost 5 bases and 7 bases, there was a span of 12 bases. The CDR3 spans 13 residues. CDR3 nucleotides: TGTGCCAGTAGTGCCCAGGCGAGGAATGAGCAGTTCTTC. The encoded protein is CASSAQARNEQFF.

This clone occurred a few times. V and J are TRBV7-3 and TRBJ2-1; 8 bases line up with TRBD1. This CDR3 has 16 residues. The germline V gene has CDR1 SGHTA and CDR2 FQGTGA. The ends lost 5 bases at V and 3 bases at J; junction bases unmatched: 9. As DNA, the CDR3 is TGTGCCAGCAGCACACAAGGGACAGGAGGCTACAATGAGCAGTTCTTC. This codes for CASSTQGTGGYNEQFF. The full variable domain, its missing parts supplied by reference TRBV7-3 and TRBJ2-1, is GAGVSQTPSNKVTEKGKYVELRCDPISGHTALYWYRQSLGQGPEFLIYFQGTGAADDSGLPNDRFFAVRPEGSVSTLKIQRTERGDSAVYLCASSTQGTGGYNEQFFGPGTRLTVL.